These T cell receptor beta chains were read from a single sample in a study of cytomegalovirus exposure and HLA in healthy donors. The data were produced by immunoSEQ multiplex PCR, yet TCRdb's version contains in-frame clones alone and is incomplete. The table shows roughly 120,000 clones, with less than 70% occurring only once. Sequencing was performed on PBMCs. Receptors originate from a woman between 70 and 85 years old in good health and CMV-seropositive. The CDR3 runs from the conserved cysteine through the conserved F or W. Each record gives: clone size, V gene, D gene, J gene, CDR3 DNA, CDR3 protein. A D gene is named only where the DNA matches it firmly. Part of the rows lack a size; the others show once, few, many or a class for expanded clones.

abundance: -; v_gene: TRBV30; d_gene: TRBD1; j_gene: TRBJ1-6; CDR3nt: TGTGCCTGGAGGCTCCGGGACAGGCCTGCACCCCTCCACTTT; CDR3aa: CAWRLRDRPAPLHF
abundance: few; v_gene: TRBV4-3; d_gene: TRBD1; j_gene: TRBJ1-6; CDR3nt: TGCGCCAGCAGTACCGGGACAGGAAATTCACCCCTCCACTTT; CDR3aa: CASSTGTGNSPLHF
abundance: -; v_gene: TRBV10-3; d_gene: -; j_gene: TRBJ2-5; CDR3nt: TGTGCCATCAGTGACGACCCGAGAGGAGAGCAGTACTTC; CDR3aa: CAISDDPRGEQYF
abundance: -; v_gene: TRBV10-2; d_gene: -; j_gene: TRBJ1-4; CDR3nt: TGCGCCAGCAAGGAACCTGGAGGAGAAAAACTGTTTTTT; CDR3aa: CASKEPGGEKLFF
abundance: -; v_gene: TRBV4-2; d_gene: TRBD1; j_gene: TRBJ2-6; CDR3nt: TGTGCCAGCAGCCAAGATTCGCAGGGGGCTAGAGCGGCTGGGGCCAACGTCCTGACTTTC; CDR3aa: CASSQDSQGARAAGANVLTF
abundance: -; v_gene: TRBV6-1; d_gene: -; j_gene: TRBJ1-6; CDR3nt: TGTGCCAGCAGTGAAAGGGGACTTGACAGAATATTTTCACCCCTCCACTTT; CDR3aa: CASSERGLDRIFSPLHF
abundance: -; v_gene: TRBV7-3; d_gene: -; j_gene: TRBJ2-5; CDR3nt: TGTGCCAGCAGTAGGGGAACCGGGGAGACCCAGTACTTC; CDR3aa: CASSRGTGETQYF
abundance: once; v_gene: TRBV5-1; d_gene: TRBD2; j_gene: TRBJ2-1; CDR3nt: TGCGCCAGCAGCTTGGCCTCCACTAGCGGGGGCGGTCCAGGCAATGAGCAGTTCTTC; CDR3aa: CASSLASTSGGGPGNEQFF
abundance: once; v_gene: TRBV5-8; d_gene: -; j_gene: TRBJ2-7; CDR3nt: TGTGCCAGCGAGAGGGTTTACGAGCAGTACTTC; CDR3aa: CASERVYEQYF
abundance: -; v_gene: TRBV7-9; d_gene: -; j_gene: TRBJ1-1; CDR3nt: TGTACCAGCAGCCCCAGGAACACGGGGGCTTTCTTT; CDR3aa: CTSSPRNTGAFF
abundance: few; v_gene: TRBV2; d_gene: -; j_gene: TRBJ1-5; CDR3nt: TGTGCCAGTCGTCTTCCCGGGAGCAATCAGCCCCAGCATTTT; CDR3aa: CASRLPGSNQPQHF
abundance: -; v_gene: TRBV18; d_gene: -; j_gene: TRBJ1-1; CDR3nt: TGTGCCAGCTCAATCCTAGCGGACACTGAAGCTTTCTTT; CDR3aa: CASSILADTEAFF
abundance: -; v_gene: TRBV5-4; d_gene: -; j_gene: TRBJ1-2; CDR3nt: TGTGCCAGCAGCCTTGTGGGAGATTATGGCTACACCTTC; CDR3aa: CASSLVGDYGYTF
abundance: -; v_gene: TRBV19; d_gene: TRBD1; j_gene: TRBJ1-5; CDR3nt: TGTGCCAGTAGGAACGACAGGGGCAACAATCAGCCCCAGCATTTT; CDR3aa: CASRNDRGNNQPQHF
abundance: -; v_gene: TRBV6-1; d_gene: TRBD1; j_gene: TRBJ2-7; CDR3nt: TGTGCCAGCAGTGAAGAGTACGAGGACAGGGCCTCTTACGAGCAGTACTTC; CDR3aa: CASSEEYEDRASYEQYF
abundance: few; v_gene: TRBV4-2; d_gene: TRBD2; j_gene: TRBJ2-2; CDR3nt: TGTGCCAGCAGCCAAGGAGGCCTAGCGGGGGGGCTCACCGGGGAGCTGTTTTTT; CDR3aa: CASSQGGLAGGLTGELFF
abundance: -; v_gene: TRBV6-6; d_gene: -; j_gene: TRBJ1-5; CDR3nt: TGTGCCAGCAGTTACTGGGGGGTGGGTCAGCCCCAGCATTTT; CDR3aa: CASSYWGVGQPQHF
abundance: -; v_gene: TRBV29-1; d_gene: TRBD1; j_gene: TRBJ2-7; CDR3nt: TGCAGCGTGGGACAGGGACTGGGGTACGAGCAGTACTTC; CDR3aa: CSVGQGLGYEQYF
abundance: once; v_gene: TRBV2; d_gene: -; j_gene: TRBJ1-2; CDR3nt: TGTGCCAGCAGTGTGGGCAGGGGCTACACCTTC; CDR3aa: CASSVGRGYTF
abundance: -; v_gene: TRBV5-1; d_gene: TRBD2; j_gene: TRBJ2-5; CDR3nt: TGCGCCAGCAGCTTGGAAGCTAGCGGGGCGAGGGGGGAGACCCAGTACTTC; CDR3aa: CASSLEASGARGETQYF
abundance: once; v_gene: TRBV27; d_gene: TRBD1; j_gene: TRBJ1-2; CDR3nt: TGTGCCAGCAGTTTATCCGGGACAGGGCTCGGCTACACCTTC; CDR3aa: CASSLSGTGLGYTF
abundance: -; v_gene: TRBV19; d_gene: TRBD1; j_gene: TRBJ1-1; CDR3nt: TGTGCCAGTAGTACCGGACAGGCCGTTGGATCGATGAACACTGAAGCTTTCTTT; CDR3aa: CASSTGQAVGSMNTEAFF
abundance: -; v_gene: TRBV6-5; d_gene: TRBD1; j_gene: TRBJ1-4; CDR3nt: TGTGCCAGCAGTTCCCGGGACAGCACTAATGAAAAACTGTTTTTT; CDR3aa: CASSSRDSTNEKLFF
abundance: -; v_gene: TRBV4-3; d_gene: -; j_gene: TRBJ2-1; CDR3nt: TGCGCCAGCAGCCAAGATTTGGGGCATGAGCAGTTCTTC; CDR3aa: CASSQDLGHEQFF
abundance: -; v_gene: TRBV10-3; d_gene: TRBD1; j_gene: TRBJ1-2; CDR3nt: TGTGCCATCAGTGGGGGGATTGGGACAGGGGAAGGCTACACCTTC; CDR3aa: CAISGGIGTGEGYTF
abundance: once; v_gene: TRBV6-5; d_gene: -; j_gene: TRBJ1-5; CDR3nt: TGTGCCAGCACCCCTCGGGGGGGCAATCAGCCCCAGCATTTT; CDR3aa: CASTPRGGNQPQHF
abundance: -; v_gene: TRBV7-9; d_gene: TRBD2; j_gene: TRBJ2-1; CDR3nt: TGTGCCAGCAGCCCGGGACTAGCGTATGAGCAGTTCTTC; CDR3aa: CASSPGLAYEQFF
abundance: -; v_gene: TRBV2; d_gene: TRBD2; j_gene: TRBJ2-1; CDR3nt: TGTGCCACTCAAAAGCGGGGGGACAATGAGCAGTTCTTC; CDR3aa: CATQKRGDNEQFF
abundance: few; v_gene: TRBV7-2; d_gene: -; j_gene: TRBJ2-2; CDR3nt: TGTGCCAGCAGCTCTCAGGGGTATCTGAACACCGGGGAGCTGTTTTTT; CDR3aa: CASSSQGYLNTGELFF
abundance: few; v_gene: TRBV4-1; d_gene: -; j_gene: TRBJ2-2; CDR3nt: TGCGCCAGCAGCCGGGAGCCCCGGGGGACCGGGGAGCTGTTTTTT; CDR3aa: CASSREPRGTGELFF
abundance: few; v_gene: TRBV30; d_gene: TRBD1; j_gene: TRBJ1-1; CDR3nt: TGTGCCTGGAGCCCAGGGACAGGGGGAACGGGCACTGAAGCTTTCTTT; CDR3aa: CAWSPGTGGTGTEAFF
abundance: -; v_gene: TRBV30; d_gene: -; j_gene: TRBJ2-3; CDR3nt: TGTGCCTGGAGTAGCGGCCTAGCGCCCACAGATACGCAGTATTTT; CDR3aa: CAWSSGLAPTDTQYF
abundance: once; v_gene: TRBV18; d_gene: -; j_gene: TRBJ1-2; CDR3nt: TGTGCCAGCTCACGAGCGGAAGCTAACTATGGCTACACCTTC; CDR3aa: CASSRAEANYGYTF
abundance: -; v_gene: TRBV11-1; d_gene: -; j_gene: TRBJ1-1; CDR3nt: TGTGCCAGCAGCTTCCGGACAGACGATGCTTTCTTT; CDR3aa: CASSFRTDDAFF
abundance: -; v_gene: TRBV6-5; d_gene: -; j_gene: TRBJ1-1; CDR3nt: TGTGCCAGCAGTTATGGTAGACAGAACACTGAAGCTTTCTTT; CDR3aa: CASSYGRQNTEAFF
abundance: -; v_gene: TRBV19; d_gene: -; j_gene: TRBJ1-5; CDR3nt: TGTGCCAGTAGTGAAGGCAGCCGGGTTAGCAATCAGCCCCAGCATTTT; CDR3aa: CASSEGSRVSNQPQHF
abundance: -; v_gene: TRBV19; d_gene: TRBD2; j_gene: TRBJ2-5; CDR3nt: TGTGCCAGTAGCCGGCTAGCGGGGGATATAGGAGAGACCCAGTACTTC; CDR3aa: CASSRLAGDIGETQYF
abundance: -; v_gene: TRBV30; d_gene: -; j_gene: TRBJ1-1; CDR3nt: TGTGCCTGGGGAACAGGGCACACTGAAGCTTTCTTT; CDR3aa: CAWGTGHTEAFF
abundance: -; v_gene: TRBV10-3; d_gene: TRBD2; j_gene: TRBJ2-1; CDR3nt: TGTGCCATCAGTGAGTCGTGGATAGCGGGGGCGTCCAATGAGCAGTTCTTC; CDR3aa: CAISESWIAGASNEQFF
abundance: -; v_gene: TRBV6-6; d_gene: TRBD2; j_gene: TRBJ2-5; CDR3nt: TGTGCCAGCAGTTACCTGGGACTAGCATTGGAGACCCAGTACTTC; CDR3aa: CASSYLGLALETQYF
abundance: few; v_gene: TRBV4-1; d_gene: -; j_gene: TRBJ1-3; CDR3nt: TGCGCCAGCAGCCAATTCCCCCTTCTCTCTGGAAACACCATATATTTT; CDR3aa: CASSQFPLLSGNTIYF
abundance: -; v_gene: TRBV30; d_gene: TRBD1; j_gene: TRBJ2-3; CDR3nt: TGTGCTTCGGACAGGGTGACAGATACGCAGTATTTT; CDR3aa: CASDRVTDTQYF
abundance: -; v_gene: TRBV7-6; d_gene: -; j_gene: TRBJ2-2; CDR3nt: TGTGCCAGCAGCTTAGGGGTTGGCGGCACCGGGGAGCTGTTTTTT; CDR3aa: CASSLGVGGTGELFF
abundance: -; v_gene: TRBV5-6; d_gene: -; j_gene: TRBJ1-1; CDR3nt: TGTGCCAGCAGCTTGGGGAGGCTGACCTCCCAGAAGGACACTGAAGCTTTCTTT; CDR3aa: CASSLGRLTSQKDTEAFF
abundance: few; v_gene: TRBV7-2; d_gene: -; j_gene: TRBJ1-2; CDR3nt: TGTGCCAGCAGCCCGACCGACACTCTTAACTATGGCTACACCTTC; CDR3aa: CASSPTDTLNYGYTF
abundance: -; v_gene: TRBV7-9; d_gene: TRBD1; j_gene: TRBJ1-6; CDR3nt: TGTGCCAGCAGCGTTTCCGGGACAGGAGGTAATTCACCCCTCCACTTT; CDR3aa: CASSVSGTGGNSPLHF
abundance: -; v_gene: TRBV29-1; d_gene: -; j_gene: TRBJ2-7; CDR3nt: TGCAGCGCCACCCGTACAGGGCCCCCTGAGCAGTACTTC; CDR3aa: CSATRTGPPEQYF
abundance: -; v_gene: TRBV6-6; d_gene: TRBD1; j_gene: TRBJ2-7; CDR3nt: TGTGCCAGCAGTTACTTCGGACAGGGGAGCTCCTACGAGCAGTACTTC; CDR3aa: CASSYFGQGSSYEQYF
abundance: few; v_gene: TRBV30; d_gene: -; j_gene: TRBJ2-7; CDR3nt: TGTGCCTGGAGTTTAGGGGCTCTAGACGAGCAGTACTTC; CDR3aa: CAWSLGALDEQYF
abundance: -; v_gene: TRBV10-1; d_gene: TRBD1; j_gene: TRBJ1-1; CDR3nt: TGCGCCAGCCAGGGACAGGCCAACACTGAAGCTTTCTTT; CDR3aa: CASQGQANTEAFF